The 25 T cell receptor beta chains below all came from one sample that was sequenced in a study of shared clonotypes between healthy human individuals. Libraries were prepared by immunoSEQ multiplex PCR; TCRdb keeps only in-frame clonotypes and omits some of them. The data contain around 500,000 clones, 81% of them singletons. Source material: PBMCs. The source of these receptors is a woman aged 35 to 49 in good health. Some clones in this sample may be carry-over from other donors' samples.

J is TRBJ2-7 and V is TRBV28, with TRBD1 identical over 7 bases. Unmatched junction bases numbered 7, after V lost 7 bases and J lost 4 bases. Germline loops: CDR1 MDHEN, CDR2 SYDVKM. The CDR3 loop spans 13 amino acids. This CDR3 reads CASKTGAGYEQYF. The CDR3 nucleotides read TGTGCCAGCAAAACAGGGGCCGGGTACGAGCAGTACTTC.

This clone has only a few counts. Sequence at one end of the junction differs from germline and may be a read error. In the same sample, other DNA sequences code for this CDR3. The V call is TRBV7-8, the J call TRBJ2-7; D not resolved. CDR3 length: 15 amino acids. CDR1 and CDR2 (germline): SGHVS, FQNEAQ. CDR3 sequence: CASSFLRYSPYERYF. CDR3 sequence (DNA): TGTGCCAGCAGCTTCCTCCGCTACTCACCCTACGAGCGGTACTTC.

The chain uses TRBV6-6 and TRBJ2-5, with TRBD1 as a possible D gene (5 bases). This CDR3 contains 15 residues. Trimming left V 0 bases short and J 2 bases short, with 10 bases between. From germline, CDR1 is MNHNY and CDR2 SVGAGI (reference sequence). Written as DNA, the CDR3 is TGTGCCAGCAGTTACTCGGGAAGGGGACAAGAGACCCAGTACTTC. It codes for CASSYSGRGQETQYF.

This clone was counted many times. The CDR3 region is CASGRNEKLFF. In DNA form, the CDR3 reads TGTGCCAGTGGACGAAATGAAAAACTGTTTTTT. The chain carries TRBV14 and TRBJ1-4, with unresolved D. CDR1 is SGHDN and CDR2 is FVKESK in the germline V gene. The V end was cut by 9 bases, the J end by 5 bases, with 7 bases between. The CDR3 spans 11 residues.

This clone was picked up many times. V usage is TRBV5-1 and J usage is TRBJ2-1; 10 nucleotides agree with TRBD2. CDR3 size: 18 residues. J lost 0 bases, V lost 4 bases, and 10 bases had no gene match. CDR1 SGHRS and CDR2 YFSETQ come from the germline V gene. The CDR3 bases are TGCGCCAGCAGCACCGGGACTAGCGCCCTGAGCTCCTACAATGAGCAGTTCTTC. Residues: CASSTGTSALSSYNEQFF.

Ten or more counts support this clone. At one boundary the junction diverges from the germline segment, which might be a read error. This sample includes further DNA sequences coding for the same CDR3. This chain uses TRBV28 with TRBJ2-7, with a weak D call TRBD2 (7 bases). Germline CDR1 MDHEN, CDR2 SYDVKM. The CDR3 sequence is 11 residues long. This CDR3 is CASRGGASPNF. CDR3 DNA: TGTGCCAGCAGGGGGGGGGCCTCTCCGAACTTC.

The chain joins TRBV11-2 to TRBJ1-3; no reliable D call. The V end lost 5 bases, the J end lost 2 bases, and 7 bases lay between the germline ends. Germline assignment: CDR1 SGHAT and CDR2 FQNNGV. The CDR3 has 13 amino acids. The CDR3 region is CASSPDPGNTIYF. The CDR3 DNA reads as TGTGCCAGCAGCCCGGACCCTGGAAACACCATATATTTT.

The chain combines TRBV7-3 with TRBJ2-7; D may be TRBD2 (5 bases). The CDR3 spans 14 residues. Trimming shortened V by 1 base and J by 6 bases, and 13 bases separated the two germline ends. Looked up from germline, CDR1 is SGHTA and CDR2 is FQGTGA. This chain's CDR3 is CASSLIGEGSEQYF. The CDR3 DNA is TGTGCCAGCAGCTTAATCGGCGAAGGGAGCGAGCAGTACTTC.

The chain uses TRBV27 and TRBJ2-7, with D perhaps TRBD1 or TRBD2 (5 bases each). Trimming removed 10 bases at V and 12 bases at J, with 25 bases between. CDR1 is MNHEY, CDR2 SMNVEV, per germline (reference sequence). The CDR3 length is 13 residues. The CDR3 spells CATSTQGGDQRYF. CDR3 DNA sequence: TGTGCCACCTCCACGCAGGGTGGGGACCAACGGTACTTC.

Worth noting for this clone: This likely came from a read error, as a far larger clone is one base away. This sequence joins TRBV9 and TRBJ1-2; D unresolved. The germline gives CDR1 SGDLS, CDR2 YYNGEE. The CDR3 runs 14 residues. This CDR3 reads CASSVRDGNYSYTF. As DNA, the CDR3 is TGTGCCAGCAGCGTAAGGGATGGGAACTATAGCTACACCTTC.

The chain joins TRBV6-4 to TRBJ2-1; no clear D. CDR1 and CDR2 (germline): MRHNA, SNTAGT. V was clipped by 3 bases and J by 7 bases, with 13 bases between them. The CDR3 loop spans 14 amino acids. The CDR3 sequence is CASSEEGPGNEQFF. The CDR3 DNA is TGTGCCAGCAGTGAAGAAGGGCCGGGTAATGAGCAGTTCTTC.

The rearrangement uses TRBV10-1 and TRBJ2-7, with D perhaps matching TRBD2 (7 bases). The CDR3 is 14 amino acids. The V end lost 6 bases, the J end lost 8 bases, and 20 bases lay between the germline ends. The V gene's germline CDR1 is WNHNN and CDR2 SYGVQD (reference sequence). The CDR3: CASSEGGDPWQQYF. In nucleotides, the CDR3 is TGCGCCAGCAGCGAGGGGGGGGACCCGTGGCAGCAGTACTTC.

The chain recombines TRBV19 with TRBJ2-3; D might be TRBD2 (6 bases). The germline V gene has CDR1 LNHDA and CDR2 SQIVND (reference sequence). The CDR3 length is 15 residues. Trimming took off 4 bases at V and 2 bases at J, with 13 bases between the two ends. DNA for the CDR3: TGTGCCAGTAGTAGACGGGAGTTTAACACAGATACGCAGTATTTT. Translated, it gives CASSRREFNTDTQYF.

This clone was seen a few times. This rearrangement joins TRBV29-1 to TRBJ2-2; 10 bases fit TRBD1. The CDR3 runs 17 residues. The V segment lost 4 bases and the J segment 4 bases; nucleotides outside the gene matches: 12. Looked up from germline, CDR1 is SQVTM and CDR2 is ANQGSEA. The CDR3 is CSVVRTGGGVGTGELFF. In nucleotides, the CDR3 is TGCAGCGTTGTTCGGACAGGGGGTGGGGTTGGCACCGGGGAGCTGTTTTTT.

This clone appeared a single time. The chain links TRBV7-9 to TRBJ2-7; D may be TRBD1 or TRBD2 (5 bases each). This CDR3 spans 13 amino acids. Germline V gene data show CDR1 as SEHNR and CDR2 as FQNEAQ (reference sequence). With 8 bases removed from V and 0 bases from J, the gap between germline ends came to 11 bases. In DNA form, the CDR3 reads TGTGCCAGCGGGGAGACAGCCTCCTACGAGCAGTACTTC. The encoded protein is CASGETASYEQYF.

The chain recombines TRBV2 with TRBJ1-2; TRBD1 matches at 7 bases. The germline V gene has CDR1 SNHLY and CDR2 FYNNEI. V dropped 4 bases and J dropped 2; count of bases not matched to a gene: 4. CDR3 length: 14 residues. The CDR3, as DNA: TGTGCCAGCAGTGGGACAGGTGGGAACTATGGCTACACCTTC. Translation gives CASSGTGGNYGYTF.

J is TRBJ1-1 and V is TRBV5-4; unclear D gene. The germline CDR1 and CDR2 sequences are SGHNT and YYREEE (reference sequence). V gave up 4 bases and J gave up 1 base, with 8 bases separating them. The CDR3 covers 13 residues. In nucleotides, the CDR3 is TGTGCCAGCAGCCCCGGCCCGAACACTGAAGCTTTCTTT. It specifies CASSPGPNTEAFF.

This clone occurred a few times. A far larger clone lies a single base away; this is likely a read error. This CDR3 is also generated by other DNA sequences in the sample. This chain connects TRBV30 to TRBJ1-2; 7 bases are a match to TRBD1. From germline, CDR1 is GTSNPN and CDR2 SVGIG (reference sequence). CDR3 size: 14 residues. The CDR3, as DNA: TGTGCCTGGAACGGCAAAGGTGGCGTAGGGGGCTACACCTTT. Translation: CAWNGKGGVGGYTF.

The genes are TRBV20-1 and TRBJ2-7, with D perhaps matching TRBD1 (6 bases). The CDR3 runs to 10 residues. CDR1 is DFQATT, CDR2 SNEGSKA, per germline (reference sequence). Trimming removed 4 bases at V and 7 bases at J, with 8 bases between. The CDR3 DNA reads as TGCAGTGCTACTGGGACAGAGCAGTACTTC. Its translation: CSATGTEQYF.

V is TRBV6-5 and J is TRBJ1-1; D is undetermined. CDR3 length equals 14 residues. V was trimmed by 4 bases and J by 5 bases, leaving 14 bases between them. The germline V gene encodes CDR1 MNHEY and CDR2 SVGAGI. The CDR3 region is CASSFNPSGTEAFF. The CDR3 DNA is TGTGCCAGCAGTTTTAACCCTTCAGGAACTGAAGCTTTCTTT.

The chain links TRBV29-1 to TRBJ2-1; TRBD2 aligns across 10 bases. Trimming removed 4 bases from V and 0 bases from J; junction bases left unmatched: 12. The CDR3 is 18 residues long. CDR1 is SQVTM, CDR2 ANQGSEA, per germline. In DNA form, the CDR3 reads TGCAGCGTTGTAGGGTCTAGCGGGAGAGGGAGCTCCTACAATGAGCAGTTCTTC. This gives the protein CSVVGSSGRGSSYNEQFF.

The gene calls are TRBV30 and TRBJ1-3; D remains ambiguous. Germline V gene data show CDR1 as GTSNPN and CDR2 as SVGIG (reference sequence). The CDR3 length is 13 residues. V was clipped by 4 bases and J by 7 bases, with 14 bases between them. The CDR3 DNA follows: TGTGCCTGGAAACCCGGAATGAGGAACACCATATATTTT. Its translation is CAWKPGMRNTIYF.

The chain carries TRBV18 and TRBJ2-7; tentatively, D is TRBD1 (5 bases). The CDR3 extends over 12 amino acids. Germline loops: CDR1 KGHSH, CDR2 LQKENI. V lost 6 bases, J lost 3 bases, and 9 bases lay in between. The CDR3 DNA reads TGTGCCAGCTCCCGGCAGGGCTACGAGCAGTACTTC. Translating it yields CASSRQGYEQYF.

This sequence joins TRBV5-1 and TRBJ1-2, with a weak D call TRBD1 (6 bases). This CDR3 is 13 amino acids long. Per germline, CDR1 SGHRS and CDR2 YFSETQ. Trimming took 4 bases from V and 2 from J, leaving 9 bases between them. The CDR3 nucleotides read TGCGCCAGCAGCCCGGACAGCAACTATGGCTACACCTTC. Translated: CASSPDSNYGYTF.

This CDR3 reads CAISESTSGAYEQYF. The CDR3 nucleotides read TGTGCCATCAGTGAGTCGACTAGCGGAGCTTACGAGCAGTACTTC. The genes are TRBV10-3 and TRBJ2-7; 9 nucleotides agree with TRBD2. The CDR3 consists of 15 residues. The germline gives CDR1 ENHRY, CDR2 SYGVKD. The V and J ends lost 0 bases and 4 bases, in that order; junction bases with no gene match: 4.